These 18 T cell receptor beta chains were all obtained from the same sample, sequenced in a study of cytomegalovirus exposure and HLA in healthy donors. The primer mix had 60 Vbeta and 13 Jbeta primers. Generated by immunoSEQ multiplex PCR, the TCRdb table keeps only in-frame clones and is missing some. The sample holds roughly 48,000 clones, about 73% seen once. The material sequenced was PBMCs. The source is a woman aged 25-40 years in good health and CMV-seronegative.

The CDR3 nucleotides read TGTGCCTGGGCCCGGGGGGGAGGAAATCAGCCCCAGCATTTT. Translation gives CAWARGGGNQPQHF. The chain employs TRBV30 and TRBJ1-5, with D possibly matching TRBD1 (5 bases). V lost 5 bases, J lost 4 bases, and 15 bases lay in between. Germline CDR1 and CDR2: GTSNPN and SVGIG (reference sequence). The CDR3 is 14 residues long.

This clone showed up just a few times. The V gene is TRBV6-6, the J gene TRBJ2-1; D is possibly TRBD1 (5 bases). V was cut by 7 bases and J by 5 bases, with 12 bases left in between. This CDR3 region has 13 residues. Germline values: CDR1 MNHNY, CDR2 SVGAGI (reference sequence). CDR3 DNA sequence: TGTGCCAGCATCAAAGACAGCGACAATGAGCAGTTCTTC. It codes for CASIKDSDNEQFF.

This clone occurred a few times. The rearrangement links TRBV5-6 to TRBJ2-5, with a tentative D call TRBD2 (6 bases). Germline assignment: CDR1 SGHDT and CDR2 YYEEEE. Trimming pared 7 bases from V and 2 bases from J, leaving 15 bases between. This CDR3 has 14 residues. The CDR3 protein is CASWRGSNQETQYF. CDR3 in DNA: TGTGCCAGCTGGAGGGGATCTAATCAAGAGACCCAGTACTTC. Based on the CDR3 plus reference TRBV5-6 and TRBJ2-5, the full variable domain is DAGVTQSPTHLIKTRGQQVTLRCSPKSGHDTVSWYQQALGQGPQFIFQYYEEEERQRGNFPDRFSGHQFPNYSSELNVNALLLGDSALYLCASWRGSNQETQYFGPGTRLLVL.

The V call is TRBV28, the J call TRBJ2-3; no definite D call. This CDR3 spans 12 amino acids. CDR1 is MDHEN and CDR2 is SYDVKM in the germline V gene. The V gene lost 5 bases and the J gene lost 3 bases, with 6 bases spanning the gap. CDR3 amino acids: CASSPQTDTQYF. The CDR3 coding sequence is TGTGCCAGCAGTCCCCAGACAGATACGCAGTATTTT.

The chain joins TRBV2 to TRBJ2-1; D unresolved. The germline V and J ends were trimmed by 3 bases and 10 bases, with 10 bases remaining between them. The CDR3 is 12 residues long. The germline gives CDR1 SNHLY, CDR2 FYNNEI. The CDR3 protein is CASSEGAGEQFF. As DNA, the CDR3 is TGTGCCAGCAGTGAGGGCGCCGGAGAGCAGTTCTTC.

The chain couples TRBV28 to TRBJ1-1; D not certain. There are 14 residues in the CDR3. Trimming cost V 5 bases and J 11 bases, with 21 bases left between them. Per the germline V gene, CDR1 is MDHEN and CDR2 is SYDVKM. The CDR3 coding sequence is TGTGCCAGCAGTCCCGACCCTCAATCGAAGCGGGCTTTCTTT. It specifies CASSPDPQSKRAFF.

This clone was found once. The V gene is TRBV7-9, the J gene TRBJ2-1, with 11 bases that match TRBD2. The CDR3 is 15 amino acids. J lost 7 bases, V lost 4 bases, and 6 bases had no gene match. Germline V gene lookup returns CDR1 SEHNR and CDR2 FQNEAQ (reference sequence). CDR3 protein: CASSSPSGGINEQFF. The DNA of the CDR3 is TGTGCCAGCAGCTCTCCTAGCGGGGGGATTAATGAGCAGTTCTTC.

The rearrangement uses TRBV28 and TRBJ1-3, with D tentatively TRBD1 (6 bases). CDR1 MDHEN and CDR2 SYDVKM come from the germline V gene. Trimming left V 6 bases short and J 4 bases short, with 13 bases between. This CDR3 has 14 amino acids. The CDR3 sequence is CASRLTGSGNTIYF. CDR3 sequence (DNA): TGTGCCAGCAGGTTGACAGGCTCGGGAAACACCATATATTTT. The full variable domain, in which reference TRBV28 and TRBJ1-3 provide the parts outside the CDR3, is DVKVTQSSRYLVKRTGEKVFLECVQDMDHENMFWYRQDPGLGLRLIYFSYDVKMKEKGDIPEGYSVSREKKERFSLILESASTNQTSMYLCASRLTGSGNTIYFGEGSWLTVV.

This clone has only a few counts. The rearrangement uses TRBV9 and TRBJ1-5; D possibly corresponds to TRBD1 (5 bases). The CDR3 runs to 14 residues. Trimming took off 4 bases at V and 8 bases at J, with 16 bases between the two ends. Germline CDR1 and CDR2: SGDLS and YYNGEE. The CDR3 region has the DNA TGTGCCAGCAGCCTGGGGGGGGGTTGGGAGCCCCAGCATTTT. This sequence encodes CASSLGGGWEPQHF.

The chain uses TRBV10-2 and TRBJ1-1; perhaps TRBD1 as D (5 bases). The germline gives CDR1 WSHSY, CDR2 SAAADI. Trimming stripped 7 bases from V and 1 base from J, with 10 bases between. This CDR3 has 13 residues. CDR3 DNA sequence: TGCGCCAGCACCGCAACAGGGAACACTGAAGCTTTCTTT. It specifies CASTATGNTEAFF.

DNA of the CDR3: TGTGCCAGCAGCCTAGGACAGATGAACACTGAAGCTTTCTTT. Translated, it gives CASSLGQMNTEAFF. This rearrangement joins TRBV7-8 to TRBJ1-1; possible D gene TRBD1, 6 bases. The germline V gene has CDR1 SGHVS and CDR2 FQNEAQ. The V and J ends lost 5 bases and 0 bases respectively, with 10 bases between them. CDR3 length equals 14 residues.

This clone appeared a few times. The chain recombines TRBV6-4 with TRBJ2-1; 7 nucleotides line up with TRBD1. The trim removed 2 bases at V and 9 bases at J, leaving 4 bases unmatched. The CDR3 consists of 13 residues. Germline assignment: CDR1 MRHNA and CDR2 SNTAGT. The CDR3 region is CASSDRGHGEQFF. Here the CDR3 DNA reads TGTGCCAGCAGTGACAGGGGGCATGGTGAGCAGTTCTTC.

V is TRBV18 and J is TRBJ1-4; TRBD1 agrees at 8 bases. This CDR3 comprises 16 residues. The V gene's germline CDR1 is KGHSH and CDR2 LQKENI. J gave up 7 bases and V 3 bases, and 10 bases lay outside the gene matches. The CDR3 protein is CASSPNLGQASEKLFF. CDR3 DNA: TGTGCCAGCTCACCCAACCTGGGACAGGCGAGTGAAAAACTGTTTTTT.

The V call is TRBV18, the J call TRBJ1-1; the match to TRBD1 covers 8 bases. The junction had 4 bases not matched to a gene; V was cut back by 1 base and J by 3 bases. The germline CDR1 and CDR2 sequences are KGHSH and LQKENI. This CDR3 has 15 residues. The CDR3 DNA is TGTGCCAGCTCACCACGGACAGGGTTAGACACTGAAGCTTTCTTT. Its protein is CASSPRTGLDTEAFF.

The table lists this clone with a few counts. This chain uses TRBV27 with TRBJ2-3; 9 nucleotides agree with TRBD2. Germline assignment: CDR1 MNHEY and CDR2 SMNVEV (reference sequence). CDR3 length: 16 amino acids. Trimming at V came to 5 bases and at J to 4 bases, leaving 10 bases not matched to a gene. The CDR3 DNA reads TGTGCCAGCAGTCCCATAGCGGGAGACGGAGCAGATACGCAGTATTTT. Translation: CASSPIAGDGADTQYF.

The chain couples TRBV2 to TRBJ1-6; D call uncertain. V gave up 9 bases and J gave up 6 bases, with 15 bases separating them. Germline V lookup: CDR1 SNHLY, CDR2 FYNNEI. There are 14 residues in the CDR3. CDR3 sequence reads: CASGGRLRNSPLHF. CDR3 DNA sequence: TGTGCCAGTGGCGGCAGACTACGTAATTCACCCCTCCACTTT.

J is TRBJ2-5 and V is TRBV28; D ambiguous. V was cut by 2 bases and J by 2 bases, with 12 bases left in between. Per germline, CDR1 MDHEN and CDR2 SYDVKM. The CDR3 is 15 residues long. CDR3 amino acids: CASSLRPGGQETQYF. In DNA form, the CDR3 reads TGTGCCAGCAGTTTAAGGCCAGGTGGGCAAGAGACCCAGTACTTC.

The chain has TRBV5-1 and TRBJ2-7; perhaps TRBD1 as D (5 bases). CDR3 size: 14 residues. Trimming left V 0 bases short and J 0 bases short, with 7 bases between. The germline V gene encodes CDR1 SGHRS and CDR2 YFSETQ. The CDR3 DNA follows: TGCGCCAGCAGCTTGGAGACAGTCTCCTACGAGCAGTACTTC. Translating it yields CASSLETVSYEQYF.